This TCR beta chain appears in the sequencing data of a study of blood T cell repertoires in COVID-19. Germline-derived CDR1 and CDR2 are MNHEY and SVGAGI. The CDR3 extends over 15 amino acids. Trimming left V 6 bases short and J 4 bases short, with 16 bases between. Sequencing was performed with immunoSEQ multiplex PCR; in TCRdb, only in-frame clones are kept and a portion is missing. The table records 250,000 to 300,000 clones, more than 80% of them present only once. V and J are TRBV6-5 and TRBJ1-3, with a possible D match to TRBD1 (5 bases). The sequencing input was peripheral blood. This clonotype was obtained from a woman between 50 and 59 years old with COVID-19, enrolled during active disease. The CDR3 nucleotides read TGTGCCAGCAGGCCCGTAGGGGCTGGAGGAAACACCATATATTTT. It encodes CASRPVGAGGNTIYF.